This T cell receptor (beta chain) stems from a study of T cells expressing NK-cell markers. Study context: Each TCR beta repertoire originated in sorted T cells that were CD3+CD56+NKG2C+, CD3+CD56+NKG2C- or CD3+CD56-NKG2C+. Regarding the study as a whole: As a fraction of CD8+ T cells, dominant NKG2C+ clonotypes reached roughly 1.0-7.5% in more than five donors.

From its re-call of the 5' RACE reads, TCRdb lists each CDR3 protein once, without DNA. The data include about 370,000 distinct CDR3 sequences; the top ten clones carry about 10%. A note on this clonotype: The antigen remains unidentified.

This CDR3 has 13 residues. In germline, CDR1 is DFQATT, CDR2 SNEGSKA (reference sequence). The V call is TRBV20-1, the J call TRBJ2-1. The receptor's source is a woman aged 45 to 65 in good health. Material for sequencing was blood T cells: a sorted CD56 or NKG2C T cell subset, CD4+ or CD8+ T cells, or bulk PBMC T cells (not recorded which). The CDR3 protein is CSARDPTRSEQFF.